This TCR delta chain emerged from a study of delta chains in infants with herpesvirus infections. Looking at the study overall: Infants infected with CMV after birth were searched for public fetal Vdelta1/Vgamma8 clonotype. Study results and limitations: The public clonotype might exist undetected in CMV-uninfected infants. The study lacked race- and environment-matched controls and was small. Among Vdelta1 cells, the public clonotype apparently waned within two to three months.

Gamma-chain- and delta-chain-specific primers converted PBMC RNA into TCR cDNA. TCRdb reanalysed the RT-PCR reads with CATT. This repertoire shows about 960 delta-chain clones, approximately 9.6% found once; its top ten account for around 5.3%. This clone is deemed large (0.1 to 1%). Its antigen is unidentified. This CDR3 comprises 16 residues. V trimming: 4 bases; J trimming: 4 bases; junction bases outside the gene matches: 9. CDR1 TSWWSYY and CDR2 QGS come from the germline V gene. The chain links TRDV1 to TRDJ1; TRDD3 matches 10 bases. The material sequenced was peripheral blood, taken at time point 2 of longitudinal follow-up. The TCR comes from a human donor who was a Ugandan infant, either HIV-exposed or HIV-unexposed (not recorded which). The CDR3: CALGVFPTGGCDKLIF. The CDR3 region has the DNA TGTGCTCTTGGGGTATTCCCAACTGGGGGATGCGATAAACTCATCTTT.